This passage covers 18 T cell receptor beta chains from one sample sequenced in a study of blood T cell repertoires in COVID-19. TCRdb keeps only in-frame clones here, not all; method: immunoSEQ multiplex PCR. Of approximately 200,000 clones listed, approximately 90% were seen once; the top ten hold over 1%. Sequences were obtained from PBMCs or T cells enriched from blood (not recorded which). The receptors derive from a man aged 25 to 40 who had recovered from COVID-19.

The chain carries TRBV5-1 and TRBJ1-2; 12 positions match TRBD1. After removal of 4 bases from V and 2 bases from J, the junction contained 12 bases not matched to a gene. This CDR3 spans 18 amino acids. Germline CDR1 and CDR2: SGHRS and YFSETQ. Written as DNA, the CDR3 is TGCGCCAGCAGCCCATTAACCGGGACAGGGGGCGGGAACTATGGCTACACCTTC. It encodes CASSPLTGTGGGNYGYTF.

V gene TRBV13 combines with J gene TRBJ2-1; 9 nucleotides match TRBD2. V was clipped by 5 bases and J by 4 bases; unmatched bases: 9. The CDR3 spans 16 residues. Per the germline V gene, CDR1 is PRHDT and CDR2 is FYEKMQ (reference sequence). CDR3 amino acids: CASSVRGGPLYNEQFF. In DNA, the CDR3 is TGTGCCAGCAGCGTGCGGGGGGGCCCCCTTTACAATGAGCAGTTCTTC.

This rearrangement joins TRBV30 to TRBJ2-3, with D unclear. The CDR3 sequence is 13 residues long. Trimming removed 1 base from V and 5 bases from J, with 10 bases in between. The germline gives CDR1 GTSNPN, CDR2 SVGIG (reference sequence). The CDR3 coding sequence is TGTGCCTGGAGTGGAGACAAACGAGATACGCAGTATTTT. Its protein product is CAWSGDKRDTQYF. Full variable domain (rest looked up from reference TRBV30 and TRBJ2-3): SQTIHQWPATLVQPVGSPLSLECTVEGTSNPNLYWYRQAAGRGLQLLFYSVGIGQISSEVPQNLSASRPQDRQFILSSKKLLLSDSGFYLCAWSGDKRDTQYFGPGTRLTVL.

V gene TRBV2 combines with J gene TRBJ2-1; D might be TRBD1 (5 bases). V lost 9 bases to trimming and J lost 6 bases, with 15 bases between them. This CDR3 comprises 13 residues. Per germline, CDR1 SNHLY and CDR2 FYNNEI. The CDR3 DNA sequence: TGTGCCAGTAAGCAGGGTCACCTCAATGAGCAGTTCTTC. It translates to CASKQGHLNEQFF.

The chain employs TRBV5-1 and TRBJ2-1; 7 bases are a match to TRBD1. CDR3 length equals 14 residues. Germline-derived CDR1 and CDR2 are SGHRS and YFSETQ. The J segment lost 3 bases and the V segment lost 4 bases, leaving 4 bases of the junction unmatched. CDR3 sequence (DNA): TGCGCCAGCAGCCCAGGGGACAGCTACAATGAGCAGTTCTTC. As protein: CASSPGDSYNEQFF.

The V and J genes are TRBV7-2 and TRBJ1-5, with D tentatively TRBD1 (5 bases). The germline V gene has CDR1 SGHTA and CDR2 FQGNSA. V was clipped by 5 bases and J by 2 bases, with 16 bases between them. The CDR3 is 16 amino acids. CDR3 DNA: TGTGCCAGCAGCCCGGGAGGGGCCAGGGGCAATCAGCCCCAGCATTTT. Translating gives CASSPGGARGNQPQHF.

This chain's CDR3 is CASSLGTGGAHEKLFF. The DNA of the CDR3 is TGTGCCAGCAGCCTCGGGACAGGGGGCGCACATGAAAAACTGTTTTTT. The chain combines TRBV7-2 with TRBJ1-4, with 12 positions matching TRBD1. J gave up 6 bases and V 5 bases, and 7 bases lay outside the gene matches. Germline CDR1 is SGHTA and CDR2 is FQGNSA. This CDR3 comprises 16 residues.

The V gene is TRBV21-1, the J gene TRBJ1-1; TRBD1 is the table's D call and was not checked against the DNA. TRBV21-1 constitutes a pseudogene. The CDR3 runs 14 residues. The CDR3, as DNA: TGTGCCAGCAGCAAAGGGACAGGGTGGACTGAAGCTTTCTTT. Amino acids: CASSKGTGWTEAFF.

The CDR3 reads CASSMEGYQPQHF. CDR3 bases: TGTGCCAGTAGTATGGAGGGATATCAGCCCCAGCATTTT. The chain carries TRBV19 and TRBJ1-5, with no clear D. The CDR3 is 13 residues long. The V and J ends lost 3 bases and 5 bases respectively, with 8 bases between them. CDR1 and CDR2 (germline): LNHDA, SQIVND (reference sequence).

The chain recombines TRBV28 with TRBJ2-7; weak D call: TRBD1 (6 bases). CDR3 length: 15 residues. Trimming pared 5 bases from V and 4 bases from J, leaving 18 bases between. Germline V gene data show CDR1 as MDHEN and CDR2 as SYDVKM. CDR3 protein: CASSPPSTGKYEQYF. The CDR3 DNA follows: TGTGCCAGCAGTCCACCCTCAACAGGGAAGTACGAGCAGTACTTC.

This chain links TRBV2 with TRBJ1-2; tentative D call: TRBD1 (6 bases). V was pared by 4 bases and J by 1 base, with 28 bases between. The CDR3 consists of 20 residues. CDR1 and CDR2 from the germline V gene are SNHLY and FYNNEI. This CDR3 reads CASSVPGGVGDRTDNYGYTF. DNA for the CDR3: TGTGCCAGCAGTGTCCCGGGTGGTGTTGGGGATAGGACAGATAACTATGGCTACACCTTC.

The J gene is TRBJ2-3, the V gene TRBV6-5; 9 positions agree with TRBD1. The CDR3 runs 15 residues. V gave up 5 bases and J gave up 5 bases; unmatched junction bases: 8. The germline gives CDR1 MNHEY, CDR2 SVGAGI. CDR3 nucleotide sequence: TGTGCCAGCAGTCACCGGGACAGGGCGCGAGATACGCAGTATTTT. Translated: CASSHRDRARDTQYF.

The rearrangement links TRBV4-2 to TRBJ1-1; unclear D gene. Germline V CDR1 and CDR2: LGHNA, YNFKEQ. Trimming stripped 2 bases from V and 3 bases from J, with 13 bases between. The CDR3 extends over 15 amino acids. The CDR3 DNA reads as TGTGCCAGCAGCCAACGGGGAGACGAAGACACTGAAGCTTTCTTT. Its translation is CASSQRGDEDTEAFF.

The rearrangement links TRBV12-5 to TRBJ2-1, with TRBD2 identical over 12 bases. The CDR3 totals 16 residues. Per germline, CDR1 LGHNT and CDR2 FRNRAP. The ends lost 2 bases at V and 9 bases at J; junction bases unmatched: 8. The CDR3 here is CASGLTLAGGQGEQFF. For the CDR3, the DNA is TGTGCTAGTGGTTTGACCCTAGCGGGGGGGCAGGGTGAGCAGTTCTTC. Full variable domain (outside the CDR3, taken from reference TRBV12-5 and TRBJ2-1): DARVTQTPRHKVTEMGQEVTMRCQPILGHNTVFWYRQTMMQGLELLAYFRNRAPLDDSGMPKDRFSAEMPDATLATLKIQPSEPRDSAVYFCASGLTLAGGQGEQFFGPGTRLTVL.

The CDR3 is CASSLDGSPLHF. CDR3 in DNA: TGCGCCAGCAGCCTGGACGGGTCGCCCCTCCACTTT. The chain couples TRBV5-1 to TRBJ1-6; the D is unclear. V shed 4 bases and J shed 13 bases, with 12 bases lying between them. The CDR3 is made up of 12 amino acids. Germline CDR1 is SGHRS and CDR2 is YFSETQ.

A single count supports this clone. The chain recombines TRBV18 with TRBJ2-3; D uncertain. The germline V gene encodes CDR1 KGHSH and CDR2 LQKENI. Trimming shortened V by 3 bases and J by 6 bases, and 7 bases separated the two germline ends. The CDR3 has 12 residues. The CDR3 protein is CASSPEMDTQYF. The CDR3 DNA follows: TGTGCCAGCTCACCGGAGATGGATACGCAGTATTTT.

The chain recombines TRBV5-1 with TRBJ2-3, with TRBD2 identical over 11 bases. V shed 0 bases, J shed 2 bases, and the junction held 5 bases outside the gene matches. Germline assignment: CDR1 SGHRS and CDR2 YFSETQ. This CDR3 comprises 17 residues. Here the CDR3 reads CASSLVAGGPPTDTQYF. For the CDR3, the DNA is TGCGCCAGCAGCTTGGTAGCGGGAGGGCCCCCCACAGATACGCAGTATTTT.

The chain links TRBV30 to TRBJ2-5; TRBD2 matches 14 bases. The junction had 4 bases not matched to a gene; V was cut back by 5 bases and J by 2 bases. This CDR3 region has 15 residues. CDR1 and CDR2 from the germline V gene are GTSNPN and SVGIG (reference sequence). As DNA, the CDR3 is TGTGCCTGGGGACTAGCGGGGGGCCTACAAGAGACCCAGTACTTC. Translation gives CAWGLAGGLQETQYF. Based on the CDR3 plus reference TRBV30 and TRBJ2-5, the full variable domain is SQTIHQWPATLVQPVGSPLSLECTVEGTSNPNLYWYRQAAGRGLQLLFYSVGIGQISSEVPQNLSASRPQDRQFILSSKKLLLSDSGFYLCAWGLAGGLQETQYFGPGTRLLVL.